Presented here are 18 T cell receptor beta chains from one specimen sequenced in a study of CD8 T cells in ankylosing spondylitis. Overall study results and limits: For ankylosing spondylitis blood, a TCR beta motif of fewer than 10 highly homologous variants appeared characteristic.

TCRdb fed the 5' RACE reads into MiXCR, producing one record per CDR3 protein. The sample comprises around 390,000 distinct CDR3 sequences, more than 20% of which are singletons, and less than 20% rests with the top ten. For these receptors, no antigen is known. The sample was blood, either unsorted or a sorted T cell fraction (not recorded which). The receptor source for this set is a male donor with ankylosing spondylitis.

The table lists this clonotype with a few counts. The rearrangement joins TRBV6-2 or TRBV6-3 to TRBJ2-1; TRBD2 matches at 8 bases. This CDR3 comprises 11 residues. CDR1 MNHEY and CDR2 SVGEGT come from the germline V gene. V trimming: 5 bases; J trimming: 10 bases; junction bases outside the gene matches: 1. CDR3 loop: CASSIAGEQFF. In nucleotides, the CDR3 is TGTGCCAGCAGTATAGCGGGAGAGCAGTTCTTC.

This clonotype was counted between two and nine times. This chain connects TRBV27 to TRBJ2-7; the match to TRBD2 covers 8 bases. The junction had 8 bases not matched to a gene; V was cut back by 3 bases and J by 4 bases. The CDR3 runs to 15 residues. Germline V gene data show CDR1 as MNHEY and CDR2 as SMNVEV (reference sequence). The CDR3 nucleotides are TGTGCCAGCAGTTTGACGGGAGGGCCGGCTTACGAGCAGTACTTC. Translated: CASSLTGGPAYEQYF.

This clonotype was counted only a few times. V gene TRBV25-1 combines with J gene TRBJ2-7; 7 bases align to TRBD1. The length of the CDR3 is 15 residues. Germline trimming cut 3 bases from V and 8 bases from J; bases unmatched to any gene: 13. Germline lookup yields CDR1 MGHDK and CDR2 SYGVNS. In DNA form, the CDR3 reads TGTGCCAGCAGTGACAGAAGGGGGCGCTTATCTAAGCAGTACTTC. Translation: CASSDRRGRLSKQYF.

This clonotype has at least ten counts. The genes are TRBV29-1 and TRBJ2-4, with D uncertain. CDR1 is SQVTM, CDR2 ANQGSEA, per germline. The CDR3 totals 13 residues. Trimming pared 7 bases from V and 0 bases from J, leaving 10 bases between. CDR3 coding DNA: TGCAGCGGCGGAAACCTAGCCAAAAACATTCAGTACTTC. This sequence encodes CSGGNLAKNIQYF.

This clonotype was detected ten times or more. This chain joins TRBV20-1 and TRBJ2-7; D call uncertain. Germline CDR1 reads DFQATT; CDR2 reads SNEGSKA (reference sequence). This CDR3 is built from 12 residues. Trimming took 4 bases from V and 5 from J, leaving 12 bases between them. The CDR3 loop is CSATRSRNEQYF. In DNA form, the CDR3 reads TGCAGTGCTACGCGGAGCCGGAACGAGCAGTACTTC.

This chain connects TRBV20-1 to TRBJ2-1; possibly TRBD2 for D (6 bases). With 3 bases removed from V and 5 bases from J, the gap between germline ends came to 11 bases. Germline V CDR1 and CDR2: DFQATT, SNEGSKA (reference sequence). The CDR3 runs to 13 residues. Here the CDR3 reads CSASRGENNEQFF. The CDR3 nucleotides read TGCAGTGCTAGTCGCGGGGAGAACAATGAGCAGTTCTTC.

This clonotype turned up a few times. V is TRBV20-1 and J is TRBJ2-2, with 10 bases that match TRBD1. The V and J ends lost 4 bases and 0 bases, in that order; junction bases with no gene match: 11. CDR3 size: 18 residues. Looked up from germline, CDR1 is DFQATT and CDR2 is SNEGSKA (reference sequence). CDR3 sequence: CSATSGQGLTANTGELFF. CDR3 bases: TGCAGTGCTACTTCGGGACAGGGGTTGACGGCGAACACCGGGGAGCTGTTTTTT.

This clonotype was seen a handful of times. The chain couples TRBV28 to TRBJ1-4; the D is unclear. Germline-derived CDR1 and CDR2 are MDHEN and SYDVKM. The CDR3 totals 11 residues. Trimming took 8 bases from V and 6 from J, leaving 7 bases between them. Written as DNA, the CDR3 is TGTGCCAGCCTTGCGGATGAAAAACTGTTTTTT. Protein product: CASLADEKLFF. The full variable domain, its missing parts supplied by reference TRBV28 and TRBJ1-4, is DVKVTQSSRYLVKRTGEKVFLECVQDMDHENMFWYRQDPGLGLRLIYFSYDVKMKEKGDIPEGYSVSREKKERFSLILESASTNQTSMYLCASLADEKLFFGSGTQLSVL.

The chain recombines TRBV11-1 with TRBJ1-1; D might be TRBD1 (6 bases). Germline loops: CDR1 SGHAT, CDR2 FQDESV (reference sequence). This CDR3 has 15 residues. V was cut by 2 bases and J by 7 bases, with 17 bases left in between. The CDR3 DNA reads as TGTGCCAGCAGCTTACGGACAGCGGTCTTGGGTGAAGCTTTCTTT. Translated, it gives CASSLRTAVLGEAFF. Based on the CDR3 plus reference TRBV11-1 and TRBJ1-1, the full variable domain is EAEVAQSPRYKITEKSQAVAFWCDPISGHATLYWYRQILGQGPELLVQFQDESVVDDSQLPKDRFSAERLKGVDSTLKIQPAELGDSAMYLCASSLRTAVLGEAFFGQGTRLTVV.

This clonotype was picked up a small number of times. V is TRBV29-1 and J is TRBJ2-6; the D is unclear. V was shortened by 4 bases and J by 1 base, with 2 bases between the two germline ends. CDR3 length equals 12 residues. CDR1 is SQVTM, CDR2 ANQGSEA, per germline. CDR3 sequence reads: CSVVSGANVLTF. CDR3 coding DNA: TGCAGCGTTGTGTCTGGGGCCAACGTCCTGACTTTC.

This clonotype was counted only a few times. This chain uses TRBV7-3 with TRBJ2-1, with 7 bases identical to TRBD1. The CDR3 is made up of 15 amino acids. Trimming cost V 5 bases and J 3 bases; bases outside gene matches: 7. Germline CDR1 reads SGHTA; CDR2 reads FQGTGA. The CDR3 spells CASSASGGRYNEQFF. The CDR3 nucleotides are TGTGCCAGCAGCGCGTCAGGGGGTCGCTACAATGAGCAGTTCTTC.

In this sample, this clonotype turned up a few times. This chain links TRBV3-1 with TRBJ2-5, with 9 positions matching TRBD2. V lost 0 bases, J lost 5 bases, and 7 bases stayed unmatched. CDR3 length equals 16 residues. Looked up from germline, CDR1 is LGHDT and CDR2 is YNNKEL (reference sequence). The DNA of the CDR3 is TGTGCCAGCAGCCAAGATAGAGCGGGAGGAGCCGAGACCCAGTACTTC. Encoded protein: CASSQDRAGGAETQYF.

V and J are TRBV20-1 and TRBJ1-2; D may be TRBD1 (6 bases). The V end was cut by 5 bases, the J end by 4 bases, with 17 bases between. The CDR3 sequence is 14 residues long. Germline CDR1 DFQATT, CDR2 SNEGSKA (reference sequence). The CDR3 bases are TGCAGTGCTGGGGACAAACTTCTGAGCTATGGCTACACCTTC. Translation gives CSAGDKLLSYGYTF.

The chain is built from TRBV27 and TRBJ1-1, with D perhaps TRBD1 (6 bases). V was cut by 5 bases and J by 8 bases, with 15 bases left in between. CDR3 length: 13 residues. The germline CDR1 and CDR2 sequences are MNHEY and SMNVEV (reference sequence). CDR3 region: CASSLTGTQEAFF. The CDR3 DNA is TGTGCCAGCAGTCTTACCGGGACACAAGAAGCTTTCTTT.

This clonotype was detected once. This sequence joins TRBV6-1 and TRBJ2-5, with D uncertain. This CDR3 spans 15 amino acids. Germline CDR1 MNHNS, CDR2 SASEGT. The V end was cut by 1 base, the J end by 3 bases, with 12 bases between. The CDR3, as DNA: TGTGCCAGCAGTGAAGGTTGGGGTATGGAAGAGACCCAGTACTTC. It is translated as CASSEGWGMEETQYF.

This chain connects TRBV20-1 to TRBJ2-7; the match to TRBD2 covers 7 bases. This CDR3 comprises 12 residues. Germline trimming cut 3 bases from V and 1 base from J; bases unmatched to any gene: 0. Germline V gene sequence: CDR1 DFQATT, CDR2 SNEGSKA (reference sequence). CDR3 DNA sequence: TGCAGTGCTAGCGGGAGGTCCTACGAGCAGTACTTC. Translated: CSASGRSYEQYF.

V gene TRBV2 combines with J gene TRBJ1-1; D unclear. CDR1 and CDR2 (germline): SNHLY, FYNNEI. The CDR3 runs to 13 residues. V was trimmed by 3 bases and J by 4 bases, leaving 9 bases between them. CDR3 protein: CASSDRVGTEAFF. Here the CDR3 DNA reads TGTGCCAGCAGTGACCGGGTGGGCACTGAAGCTTTCTTT.

The chain links TRBV2 to TRBJ2-1; D perhaps matches TRBD2 (6 bases). Trimming took off 8 bases at V and 3 bases at J, with 17 bases between the two ends. The CDR3 sequence is 15 residues long. Germline V gives CDR1 SNHLY, CDR2 FYNNEI. For the CDR3, the DNA is TGTGCCAGCGCAGAGGACGGGAGAAGCTACAATGAGCAGTTCTTC. This gives the protein CASAEDGRSYNEQFF.